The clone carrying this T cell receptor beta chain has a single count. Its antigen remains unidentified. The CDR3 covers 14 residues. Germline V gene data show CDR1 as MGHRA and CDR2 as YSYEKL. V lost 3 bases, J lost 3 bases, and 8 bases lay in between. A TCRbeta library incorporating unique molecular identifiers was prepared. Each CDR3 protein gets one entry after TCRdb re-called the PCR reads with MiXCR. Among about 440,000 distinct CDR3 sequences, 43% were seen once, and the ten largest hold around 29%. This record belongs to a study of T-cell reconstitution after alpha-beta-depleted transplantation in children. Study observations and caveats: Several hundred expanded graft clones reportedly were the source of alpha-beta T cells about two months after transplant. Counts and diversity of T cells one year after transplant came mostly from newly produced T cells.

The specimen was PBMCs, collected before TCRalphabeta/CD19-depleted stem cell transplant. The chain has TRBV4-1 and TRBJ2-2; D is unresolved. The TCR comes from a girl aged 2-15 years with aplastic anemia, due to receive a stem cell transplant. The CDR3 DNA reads TGCGCCAGCAGCCACCAGCAGCACACCGGGGAGCTGTTTTTT. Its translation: CASSHQQHTGELFF.